The 9 T cell receptor beta chains below come from one sample, sequenced in a study. Treg sorting used a CD4+CD25+CD127-/low gate. TCRdb reprocessed the 5' RACE reads via MiXCR and lists one record per CDR3 protein. Seen here are over 40,000 distinct CDR3 sequences, about 20% observed once, and the top ten hold more than 4%. The sequenced sample consisted of Tregs sorted from blood. The receptors derive from a female donor with breast cancer.

V usage is TRBV19 and J usage is TRBJ2-6; D not resolved. Germline values: CDR1 LNHDA, CDR2 SQIVND (reference sequence). The V and J ends lost 4 bases and 3 bases respectively, with 10 bases between them. The CDR3 has 15 residues. The DNA for the CDR3 is TGTGCCAGTAGTAACTGGTTCGGTGGGGCCAACGTCCTGACTTTC. It encodes CASSNWFGGANVLTF.

In its sample, this clonotype was seen many times. The rearrangement joins TRBV9 to TRBJ1-1, with TRBD1 matching over 7 bases. CDR1 is SGDLS and CDR2 is YYNGEE in the germline V gene. The CDR3 has 16 amino acids. Trimming cost V 0 bases and J 10 bases; bases outside gene matches: 15. CDR3 protein: CASSVGGGRTPQRAFF. The CDR3 coding sequence is TGTGCCAGCAGCGTAGGAGGGGGCAGGACCCCGCAAAGAGCTTTCTTT.

V usage is TRBV4-1 and J usage is TRBJ1-5, with D unclear. The V gene's germline CDR1 is MGHRA and CDR2 YSYEKL. Trimming took 2 bases from V and 2 from J, leaving 7 bases between them. CDR3 size: 14 residues. The DNA of the CDR3 is TGCGCCAGCAGCCAATTAGTAGGCAATCAGCCCCAGCATTTT. It encodes CASSQLVGNQPQHF.

A remark on this clonotype: A read error is possible here, since a much larger clone lies one base away. This likely comes from a read error, as the CDR3 has no conserved phenylalanine or tryptophan at its end. The chain employs TRBV5-1 and TRBJ1-5; TRBD1 aligns across 9 bases. Per germline, CDR1 SGHRS and CDR2 YFSETQ. V dropped 4 bases and J dropped 1; count of bases not matched to a gene: 3. The CDR3 covers 15 residues. This chain's CDR3 is CASSMGQGSNQPQHV. The CDR3 DNA reads as TGCGCCAGCAGCATGGGACAGGGCAGCAATCAGCCCCAGCATGTT.

Here the CDR3 reads CASSSYRGPNSYEQYF. CDR3 nucleotides: TGTGCCAGCAGCTCGTACAGGGGACCTAACTCCTACGAGCAGTACTTC. The chain couples TRBV7-9 to TRBJ2-7; 7 bases are a match to TRBD1. V gave up 4 bases and J gave up 0 bases; unmatched junction bases: 9. The CDR3 spans 16 residues. Germline V gene sequence: CDR1 SEHNR, CDR2 FQNEAQ (reference sequence). Supplemented by reference TRBV7-9 and TRBJ2-7, the full variable domain reads DTGVSQNPRHKITKRGQNVTFRCDPISEHNRLYWYRQTLGQGPEFLTYFQNEAQLEKSRLLSDRFSAERPKGSFSTLEIQRTEQGDSAMYLCASSSYRGPNSYEQYFGPGTRLTVT.

This clonotype has ten or more counts. The chain joins TRBV10-3 to TRBJ2-3, with TRBD2 matching 11 bases. The J segment lost 4 bases and the V segment lost 0 bases, leaving 3 bases of the junction unmatched. The CDR3 is 16 amino acids. The V gene's germline CDR1 is ENHRY and CDR2 SYGVKD. CDR3 residues: CAISESSGRVADTQYF. The CDR3 DNA is TGTGCCATCAGTGAGTCTAGCGGGAGGGTCGCAGATACGCAGTATTTT.

Comment on this clonotype: A clone one base away is much larger, so this may be a read error. V usage is TRBV7-3 and J usage is TRBJ2-5; 12 positions match TRBD2. The CDR3 spans 15 residues. Looked up from germline, CDR1 is SGHTA and CDR2 is FQGTGA. The CDR3 DNA reads as TGTGCCGGCAGCTTGACTAGCGGGAGTGGGGAGACCCAGTACTTC. Its translation is CAGSLTSGSGETQYF.

In this sample, this clonotype turned up many times. The chain is built from TRBV6-1 and TRBJ2-2; D remains ambiguous. V gave up 0 bases and J gave up 6 bases, with 8 bases separating them. Germline V gene data show CDR1 as MNHNS and CDR2 as SASEGT. CDR3 size: 14 residues. The CDR3 region has the DNA TGTGCCAGCAGTGAAGCGCTGGAGCCCGGGGAGCTGTTTTTT. It specifies CASSEALEPGELFF.

This clonotype was found a few times. The chain employs TRBV29-1 and TRBJ1-2; no definite D call. The germline gives CDR1 SQVTM, CDR2 ANQGSEA. V lost 7 bases and J 3 bases, leaving 12 bases between the germline ends. The CDR3 contains 12 residues. The chain's CDR3 is CSATDDYYGYTF. The CDR3 nucleotides are TGCAGCGCGACGGACGATTACTATGGCTACACCTTC.